This passage covers 10 T cell receptor beta chains from one sample sequenced in a study of cytomegalovirus exposure and HLA in healthy donors. This table comes from immunoSEQ multiplex PCR, and its TCRdb copy is limited to in-frame clones, with some not included. This sample carries 250,000 or so clones, roughly nine tenths of them seen once, and the ten largest clones take about 12%. What was sequenced was PBMCs. These receptors all come from a man younger than 35 in good health and CMV-seropositive.

The rearrangement links TRBV29-1 to TRBJ1-1; D not resolved. CDR1 is SQVTM and CDR2 is ANQGSEA in the germline V gene. With 7 bases removed from V and 1 base from J, the gap between germline ends came to 7 bases. The CDR3 is 11 residues long. The CDR3 sequence: CSATSNTEAFF. DNA of the CDR3: TGCAGCGCCACCTCGAACACTGAAGCTTTCTTT. Together with reference TRBV29-1 and TRBJ1-1, the CDR3 gives the full variable domain: SAVISQKPSRDICQRGTSLTIQCQVDSQVTMMFWYRQQPGQSLTLIATANQGSEATYESGFVIDKFPISRPNLTFSTLTVSNMSPEDSSIYLCSATSNTEAFFGQGTRLTVV.

The gene calls are TRBV7-2 and TRBJ2-5; 12 positions agree with TRBD2. J gave up 5 bases and V 1 base, and 11 bases lay outside the gene matches. Germline values: CDR1 SGHTA, CDR2 FQGNSA. This CDR3 spans 18 amino acids. The CDR3 coding sequence is TGTGCCAGCAGCTTAGTGACTAGCGGGAGTGCGTATTGGGAGACCCAGTACTTC. This translates into CASSLVTSGSAYWETQYF.

The CDR3 DNA reads as TGTGCCAGCAGCCAGTCGACAGGGAACACTGAAGCTTTCTTT. Encoded protein: CASSQSTGNTEAFF. This chain connects TRBV4-2 to TRBJ1-1, with D possibly being TRBD1 (6 bases). Trimming removed 3 bases at V and 1 base at J, with 9 bases between. The length of the CDR3 is 14 residues. Germline lookup yields CDR1 LGHNA and CDR2 YNFKEQ.

The rearrangement links TRBV9 to TRBJ1-1, with unresolved D. Trimming stripped 0 bases from V and 4 bases from J, with 10 bases between. This CDR3 spans 14 amino acids. Looked up from germline, CDR1 is SGDLS and CDR2 is YYNGEE. This CDR3 reads CASSVDGVITEAFF. The CDR3 DNA is TGTGCCAGCAGCGTAGACGGGGTCATCACTGAAGCTTTCTTT.

V and J are TRBV5-4 and TRBJ1-2; 8 bases are a match to TRBD1. This CDR3 spans 14 amino acids. Germline V gene lookup returns CDR1 SGHNT and CDR2 YYREEE (reference sequence). Trimming took 0 bases from V and 7 from J; bases not matched to a gene: 5. The CDR3 reads CASSLGGTGAGYTF. The CDR3 DNA is TGTGCCAGCAGCTTGGGGGGGACAGGTGCTGGCTACACCTTC.

The rearrangement links TRBV11-2 to TRBJ1-4; D remains unclear. CDR1 SGHAT and CDR2 FQNNGV come from the germline V gene. The V end lost 3 bases, the J end lost 0 bases, and 8 bases lay between the germline ends. The CDR3 extends over 15 amino acids. DNA of the CDR3: TGTGCCAGCAGCTTCGGGGTAGCAACTAATGAAAAACTGTTTTTT. As protein: CASSFGVATNEKLFF.

V and J are TRBV2 and TRBJ1-1; D remains ambiguous. In germline, CDR1 is SNHLY, CDR2 FYNNEI. This CDR3 spans 10 amino acids. Trimming pared 5 bases from V and 7 bases from J, leaving 5 bases between. CDR3 coding DNA: TGTGCCAGCAGTCCTCGTGAAGCTTTCTTT. Amino acids: CASSPREAFF.

The chain is built from TRBV29-1 and TRBJ1-1, with a tentative D call TRBD1 (5 bases). Trimming pared 4 bases from V and 0 bases from J, leaving 15 bases between. Germline CDR1 reads SQVTM; CDR2 reads ANQGSEA. There are 15 residues in the CDR3. The CDR3 sequence: CSVAQGRIMNTEAFF. The CDR3 DNA reads TGCAGCGTTGCTCAGGGACGGATTATGAACACTGAAGCTTTCTTT.

The V gene is TRBV28, the J gene TRBJ1-2, with a weak D call TRBD1 (5 bases). Trimming cost V 6 bases and J 8 bases, with 19 bases left between them. Germline assignment: CDR1 MDHEN and CDR2 SYDVKM. The CDR3 spans 14 residues. CDR3 DNA sequence: TGTGCCAGCAGCCCACTCCGGGGCCTGGGGGGCTACACCTTC. Encoded protein: CASSPLRGLGGYTF.

The rearrangement joins TRBV2 to TRBJ1-1; weak D call: TRBD1 (6 bases). This CDR3 has 13 residues. Germline V gene data show CDR1 as SNHLY and CDR2 as FYNNEI. Between the trimmed V and J ends, which lost 6 bases and 5 bases, there was a span of 13 bases. CDR3 DNA: TGTGCCAGCAGCCAACAGGGTGGTACTGAAGCTTTCTTT. This gives the protein CASSQQGGTEAFF.